This is a list of T cell receptor beta chains from one sample in a study of T cell responses to AZD1222 COVID-19 vaccine. Assay: immunoSEQ multiplex PCR; the TCRdb copy retains only in-frame clones and omits some. The data show more than 85,000 clones, 80% to 90% seen once. Sequenced material: peripheral blood, taken 28 days after the second AZD1222 dose. The receptors come from an adult who received the AZD1222 COVID-19 vaccine. The CDR3 runs from the conserved cysteine through the conserved F or W. D genes are given only for firm matches. Clone sizes are given selectively: once, few, many, or a class where the clone is expanded.

v_call: TRBV15; j_call: TRBJ1-2; clone_size: once; d_call: .; cdr3_aa: CATSRDLPSTLNYGYTF; cdr3_nt: TGTGCCACCAGCAGAGATCTCCCGTCGACTCTTAACTATGGCTACACCTTC
v_call: TRBV11-2; j_call: TRBJ1-1; clone_size: .; d_call: .; cdr3_aa: CASSLGAGGAFF; cdr3_nt: TGTGCCAGCAGCTTAGGGGCAGGAGGAGCTTTCTTT
v_call: TRBV4-2; j_call: TRBJ1-3; clone_size: .; d_call: .; cdr3_aa: CASSQAGGSYGNTIYF; cdr3_nt: TGTGCCAGCAGCCAAGCCGGAGGGTCGTACGGAAACACCATATATTTT
v_call: TRBV5-8; j_call: TRBJ2-1; clone_size: .; d_call: .; cdr3_aa: CASSLTWGGATYNEQFF; cdr3_nt: TGTGCCAGCAGCCTGACGTGGGGGGGGGCCACTTACAATGAGCAGTTCTTC
v_call: TRBV5-1; j_call: TRBJ2-5; clone_size: .; d_call: TRBD2; cdr3_aa: CASSLRLAGGQETQYF; cdr3_nt: TGCGCCAGCAGCCTGAGACTAGCGGGAGGCCAAGAGACCCAGTACTTC
v_call: TRBV5-6; j_call: TRBJ1-4; clone_size: .; d_call: .; cdr3_aa: CASSLENRHATNEKLFF; cdr3_nt: TGTGCCAGCAGCCTGGAGAACAGACACGCAACTAATGAAAAACTGTTTTTT
v_call: TRBV19; j_call: TRBJ2-1; clone_size: .; d_call: TRBD2; cdr3_aa: CASSIKLRGDEQFF; cdr3_nt: TGTGCCAGTAGTATAAAACTTCGGGGGGATGAGCAGTTCTTC
v_call: TRBV27; j_call: TRBJ2-1; clone_size: .; d_call: .; cdr3_aa: CASSLGTANEQFF; cdr3_nt: TGTGCCAGCAGTTTAGGGACTGCCAATGAGCAGTTCTTC
v_call: TRBV19; j_call: TRBJ2-5; clone_size: .; d_call: TRBD1; cdr3_aa: CASSRGQGTRTQYF; cdr3_nt: TGTGCCAGTAGTCGGGGACAGGGGACAAGGACCCAGTACTTC
v_call: TRBV5-5; j_call: TRBJ1-2; clone_size: .; d_call: .; cdr3_aa: CASSFAGEGYTF; cdr3_nt: TGTGCCAGCAGCTTCGCGGGGGAAGGCTACACCTTC
v_call: TRBV29-1; j_call: TRBJ1-1; clone_size: few; d_call: .; cdr3_aa: CSVNARGGAGMNTEAFF; cdr3_nt: TGCAGCGTGAACGCTCGGGGGGGCGCGGGGATGAACACTGAAGCTTTCTTT
v_call: TRBV30; j_call: TRBJ2-6; clone_size: .; d_call: .; cdr3_aa: CAWRTSGANVLTF; cdr3_nt: TGTGCCTGGAGGACCTCTGGGGCCAACGTCCTGACTTTC
v_call: TRBV12-5; j_call: TRBJ2-7; clone_size: .; d_call: .; cdr3_aa: CASGTSLGEQYF; cdr3_nt: TGTGCTAGTGGTACCTCGTTGGGGGAGCAGTACTTC
v_call: TRBV28; j_call: TRBJ1-1; clone_size: .; d_call: TRBD1; cdr3_aa: CASSYRQGVGAFF; cdr3_nt: TGTGCCAGCAGTTATAGACAGGGGGTCGGAGCTTTCTTT
v_call: TRBV5-1; j_call: TRBJ1-4; clone_size: .; d_call: TRBD1; cdr3_aa: CASRQNTGGGEKLFF; cdr3_nt: TGCGCCAGCAGACAAAATACAGGGGGTGGTGAAAAACTGTTTTTT
v_call: TRBV5-1; j_call: TRBJ2-3; clone_size: .; d_call: .; cdr3_aa: CASSLGTDTSTDTQYF; cdr3_nt: TGCGCCAGCAGCTTGGGGACAGATACTAGCACAGATACGCAGTATTTT
v_call: TRBV5-1; j_call: TRBJ2-7; clone_size: .; d_call: .; cdr3_aa: CASSGRGGSEQYF; cdr3_nt: TGCGCCAGCAGCGGAAGGGGGGGCAGCGAGCAGTACTTC
v_call: TRBV12-2; j_call: TRBJ2-7; clone_size: .; d_call: .; cdr3_aa: CASRPQGLAGTYEQYF; cdr3_nt: TGTGCAAGTCGCCCACAAGGACTAGCGGGGACCTACGAGCAGTACTTC
v_call: TRBV30; j_call: TRBJ1-6; clone_size: .; d_call: TRBD1; cdr3_aa: CAWSTTQGTLHF; cdr3_nt: TGTGCCTGGAGTACGACACAGGGGACCCTCCACTTT
v_call: TRBV6-5; j_call: TRBJ1-3; clone_size: .; d_call: .; cdr3_aa: CASRASGLSGNTIYF; cdr3_nt: TGTGCCAGCAGAGCCTCCGGCCTCTCTGGAAACACCATATATTTT
v_call: TRBV30; j_call: TRBJ1-6; clone_size: .; d_call: TRBD1; cdr3_aa: CAWAAGTVQYNSPLHF; cdr3_nt: TGTGCCTGGGCGGCGGGGACAGTACAATATAATTCACCCCTCCACTTT
v_call: TRBV3-1/TRBV3-2; j_call: TRBJ2-2; clone_size: .; d_call: .; cdr3_aa: CASSQDRGLNTGELFF; cdr3_nt: TGTGCCAGCAGCCAAGATCGAGGACTTAACACCGGGGAGCTGTTTTTT
v_call: TRBV27; j_call: TRBJ2-5; clone_size: .; d_call: .; cdr3_aa: CASSSISKKYQETQYF; cdr3_nt: TGTGCCAGCAGTTCAATATCGAAGAAGTACCAAGAGACCCAGTACTTC
v_call: TRBV15; j_call: TRBJ2-7; clone_size: .; d_call: TRBD2; cdr3_aa: CATSRDLGTSGYEQYF; cdr3_nt: TGTGCCACCAGCAGAGATTTAGGAACTAGCGGCTACGAGCAGTACTTC
v_call: TRBV5-1; j_call: TRBJ2-7; clone_size: few; d_call: .; cdr3_aa: CASSPQGSYEQYF; cdr3_nt: TGCGCCAGCAGCCCCCAGGGGTCCTACGAGCAGTACTTC
v_call: TRBV5-1; j_call: TRBJ2-7; clone_size: .; d_call: .; cdr3_aa: CASSLARTYNQEQYF; cdr3_nt: TGCGCCAGCAGCTTGGCCAGGACCTACAACCAGGAGCAGTACTTC
v_call: TRBV27; j_call: TRBJ2-2; clone_size: .; d_call: .; cdr3_aa: CASSLSSAAGELFF; cdr3_nt: TGTGCCAGCAGTTTATCCTCTGCGGCCGGGGAGCTGTTTTTT
v_call: TRBV3-1/TRBV3-2; j_call: TRBJ1-4; clone_size: .; d_call: TRBD1; cdr3_aa: CASSPWTGGDEKLFF; cdr3_nt: TGTGCCAGCAGCCCTTGGACAGGAGGAGATGAAAAACTGTTTTTT
v_call: TRBV27; j_call: TRBJ1-2; clone_size: .; d_call: TRBD1; cdr3_aa: CASSLRIGTGNGYTF; cdr3_nt: TGTGCCAGCAGTTTACGTATAGGGACAGGGAATGGCTACACCTTC
v_call: TRBV12-3/TRBV12-4; j_call: TRBJ2-5; clone_size: .; d_call: TRBD1; cdr3_aa: CASRRQGVGTQYF; cdr3_nt: TGTGCCAGCAGGAGACAGGGGGTCGGGACCCAGTACTTC
v_call: TRBV11-2; j_call: TRBJ2-7; clone_size: .; d_call: .; cdr3_aa: CASSLAPAGALDEQYF; cdr3_nt: TGTGCCAGCAGCTTAGCCCCGGCGGGGGCGCTGGACGAGCAGTACTTC
v_call: TRBV9; j_call: TRBJ2-5; clone_size: .; d_call: TRBD2; cdr3_aa: CASSVGGGARETQYF; cdr3_nt: TGTGCCAGCAGCGTGGGCGGGGGGGCCCGAGAGACCCAGTACTTC
v_call: TRBV27; j_call: TRBJ1-2; clone_size: .; d_call: TRBD1; cdr3_aa: CASGRTGGGYTF; cdr3_nt: TGTGCCAGCGGGAGGACAGGGGGCGGCTACACCTTC
v_call: TRBV7-8; j_call: TRBJ2-5; clone_size: .; d_call: TRBD1; cdr3_aa: CASSLGAQGGETQYF; cdr3_nt: TGTGCCAGCAGCTTAGGAGCACAGGGGGGAGAGACCCAGTACTTC
v_call: TRBV6-5; j_call: TRBJ2-2; clone_size: .; d_call: .; cdr3_aa: CASSYSSAGELFF; cdr3_nt: TGTGCCAGCAGTTACTCGTCAGCCGGGGAGCTGTTTTTT
v_call: TRBV20-1; j_call: TRBJ2-7; clone_size: .; d_call: .; cdr3_aa: CSASKGEGRYEQYF; cdr3_nt: TGCAGTGCTAGTAAGGGGGAGGGCCGGTACGAGCAGTACTTC
v_call: TRBV5-1; j_call: TRBJ2-2; clone_size: .; d_call: TRBD1; cdr3_aa: CASSGQGENTGELFF; cdr3_nt: TGCGCCAGCAGCGGACAGGGAGAGAACACCGGGGAGCTGTTTTTT
v_call: TRBV4-1; j_call: TRBJ1-1; clone_size: .; d_call: .; cdr3_aa: CASSQRTANTEAFF; cdr3_nt: TGCGCCAGCAGCCAGCGGACGGCGAACACTGAAGCTTTCTTT